A single sample is the source of the 14 T cell receptor beta chains below, sequenced in a study of blood T cell repertoires in COVID-19. The method was immunoSEQ multiplex PCR; TCRdb's version includes in-frame clones alone and lacks a portion of them. The sample has tens of thousands of clones; about 88% are singletons. Sequenced input: peripheral blood. The source is a man in his 70s with acute or convalescent COVID-19.

CDR3 nucleotide sequence: TGTGCCAGCAGCGTAGGAAGTTTGGACAAGGGCACTGAAGCTTTCTTT. This encodes CASSVGSLDKGTEAFF. The V gene is TRBV9, the J gene TRBJ1-1, with D perhaps TRBD1 (5 bases). V was trimmed by 0 bases and J by 4 bases, leaving 16 bases between them. This CDR3 has 16 residues. Per the germline V gene, CDR1 is SGDLS and CDR2 is YYNGEE.

V and J are TRBV5-1 and TRBJ1-1, with 8 bases identical to TRBD1. The V segment lost 4 bases and the J segment 7 bases; nucleotides outside the gene matches: 12. This CDR3 has 15 residues. Germline CDR1 reads SGHRS; CDR2 reads YFSETQ. This CDR3 is CASSPGTGKSNEAFF. The DNA of the CDR3 is TGCGCCAGCAGCCCTGGGACAGGAAAGTCAAATGAAGCTTTCTTT.

The chain employs TRBV29-1 and TRBJ1-2; D is ambiguous. The CDR3 is made up of 14 amino acids. The germline CDR1 and CDR2 sequences are SQVTM and ANQGSEA. Trimming pared 0 bases from V and 7 bases from J, leaving 15 bases between. The CDR3, as DNA: TGCAGCGTTGAAGATTGGTTGGAGATCGGTGGCTACACCTTC. Translation: CSVEDWLEIGGYTF.

This chain connects TRBV6-2 or TRBV6-3 to TRBJ1-5; D may be TRBD1 (6 bases). The CDR3 length is 15 residues. Trimming pared 4 bases from V and 6 bases from J, leaving 16 bases between. Per the germline V gene, CDR1 is MNHEY and CDR2 is SVGEGT. The CDR3 DNA reads TGTGCCAGCAGTTTAAGACAGGATAGTTTTCAGCCCCAGCATTTT. It yields the protein CASSLRQDSFQPQHF.

The chain couples TRBV5-1 to TRBJ2-1; 12 bases align to TRBD2. The CDR3 consists of 14 residues. CDR1 is SGHRS, CDR2 YFSETQ, per germline. After removal of 5 bases from V and 9 bases from J, the junction contained 6 bases not matched to a gene. CDR3 residues: CASSPSGGAREQFF. CDR3 nucleotide sequence: TGCGCCAGCAGTCCTAGCGGGGGGGCCCGTGAGCAGTTCTTC.

V and J are TRBV7-6 and TRBJ2-7; 7 positions agree with TRBD2. The germline CDR1 and CDR2 sequences are SGHVS and FNYEAQ. CDR3 length: 15 amino acids. V lost 0 bases, J lost 2 bases, and 4 bases stayed unmatched. This chain's CDR3 is CASSLAAGEAYEQYF. The CDR3 nucleotides read TGTGCCAGCAGCTTAGCGGCGGGGGAGGCCTACGAGCAGTACTTC. Supplemented by reference TRBV7-6 and TRBJ2-7, the full variable domain reads GAGVSQSPRYKVTKRGQDVALRCDPISGHVSLYWYRQALGQGPEFLTYFNYEAQQDKSGLPNDRFSAERPEGSISTLTIQRTEQRDSAMYRCASSLAAGEAYEQYFGPGTRLTVT.

The CDR3 loop is CASSLGHTGGANVLTF. As DNA, the CDR3 is TGCGCCAGCAGCTTGGGACACACCGGTGGGGCCAACGTCCTGACTTTC. The genes are TRBV5-1 and TRBJ2-6; D call uncertain. Germline assignment: CDR1 SGHRS and CDR2 YFSETQ. This CDR3 has 16 amino acids. V lost 0 bases to trimming and J lost 3 bases, with 10 bases between them. The full variable domain, with the rest looked up from reference TRBV5-1 and TRBJ2-6, is KAGVTQTPRYLIKTRGQQVTLSCSPISGHRSVSWYQQTPGQGLQFLFEYFSETQRNKGNFPGRFSGRQFSNSRSEMNVSTLELGDSALYLCASSLGHTGGANVLTFGAGSRLTVL.

The CDR3, as DNA: TGTGCCAGCAGTTACCCAACAGGGGCTGAAGCTTTCTTT. Translating it yields CASSYPTGAEAFF. The rearrangement uses TRBV6-6 and TRBJ1-1, with TRBD1 identical over 7 bases. After removal of 2 bases from V and 6 bases from J, the junction contained 3 bases not matched to a gene. The CDR3 is made up of 13 amino acids. Looked up from germline, CDR1 is MNHNY and CDR2 is SVGAGI (reference sequence).

The chain employs TRBV2 and TRBJ2-5, with 7 bases matching TRBD2. With V trimmed by 8 bases and J by 0 bases, 9 bases remained unmatched. This CDR3 contains 15 residues. The V gene's germline CDR1 is SNHLY and CDR2 FYNNEI. The CDR3 sequence: CASANPGTNQETQYF. The CDR3 DNA reads as TGTGCCAGCGCCAATCCGGGGACTAACCAAGAGACCCAGTACTTC. Complete variable domain (other parts from reference TRBV2 and TRBJ2-5): EPEVTQTPSHQVTQMGQEVILRCVPISNHLYFYWYRQILGQKVEFLVSFYNNEISEKSEIFDDQFSVERPDGSNFTLKIRSTKLEDSAMYFCASANPGTNQETQYFGPGTRLLVL.

The V and J genes are TRBV10-2 and TRBJ1-1; possible D gene TRBD1, 5 bases. Germline values: CDR1 WSHSY, CDR2 SAAADI. This CDR3 comprises 15 residues. Trimming removed 3 bases from V and 0 bases from J, with 11 bases in between. CDR3 nucleotides: TGCGCCAGCAGTGACCAGGGAGGTGTGAACACTGAAGCTTTCTTT. Translating gives CASSDQGGVNTEAFF.

This clone was seen once. This sequence joins TRBV9 and TRBJ1-1, with unresolved D. V was pared by 0 bases and J by 1 base, with 16 bases between. There are 17 residues in the CDR3. Germline values: CDR1 SGDLS, CDR2 YYNGEE. The CDR3 bases are TGTGCCAGCAGCGTAGATCGGTCGGGTCACCCGAACACTGAAGCTTTCTTT. Translation: CASSVDRSGHPNTEAFF.

V gene TRBV7-2 combines with J gene TRBJ2-1; TRBD2 matches at 12 bases. Germline CDR1 is SGHTA and CDR2 is FQGNSA. J was trimmed by 3 bases and V by 5 bases; bases with no gene match: 5. CDR3 size: 16 residues. CDR3 coding DNA: TGTGCCAGCAGCCTACTAGCGGGGGGATTCTACAATGAGCAGTTCTTC. Translated: CASSLLAGGFYNEQFF.

This clone was seen only a few times. The chain combines TRBV19 with TRBJ1-4, with 7 nucleotides matching TRBD1. The CDR3 is 16 residues long. Trimming at V came to 2 bases and at J to 3 bases, leaving 6 bases not matched to a gene. CDR1 LNHDA and CDR2 SQIVND come from the germline V gene (reference sequence). The CDR3 nucleotides are TGTGCCAGTAGTATAATCTATGGGACAGCTAATGAAAAACTGTTTTTT. Its translation is CASSIIYGTANEKLFF. The entire variable domain, with the rest obtained from reference TRBV19 and TRBJ1-4, is as follows: DGGITQSPKYLFRKEGQNVTLSCEQNLNHDAMYWYRQDPGQGLRLIYYSQIVNDFQKGDIAEGYSVSREKKESFPLTVTSAQKNPTAFYLCASSIIYGTANEKLFFGSGTQLSVL.

This clone was observed a single time. The chain carries TRBV7-9 and TRBJ2-1; D is unresolved. CDR3 length equals 11 residues. Germline V CDR1 and CDR2: SEHNR, FQNEAQ (reference sequence). V lost 5 bases to trimming and J lost 4 bases, with 3 bases between them. In DNA, the CDR3 is TGTGCCAGCAGCCGTTACAATGAGCAGTTCTTC. Its translation: CASSRYNEQFF.